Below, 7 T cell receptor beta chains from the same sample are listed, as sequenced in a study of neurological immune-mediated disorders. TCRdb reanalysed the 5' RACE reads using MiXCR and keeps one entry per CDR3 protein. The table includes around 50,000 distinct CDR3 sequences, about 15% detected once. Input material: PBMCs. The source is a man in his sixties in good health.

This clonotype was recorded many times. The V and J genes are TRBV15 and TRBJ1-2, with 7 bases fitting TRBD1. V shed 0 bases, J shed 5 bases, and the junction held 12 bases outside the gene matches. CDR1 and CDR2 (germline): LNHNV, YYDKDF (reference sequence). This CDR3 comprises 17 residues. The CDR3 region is CATSRERETGTLYGYTF. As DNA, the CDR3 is TGTGCCACCAGCAGAGAGCGGGAGACAGGGACTTTATATGGCTACACCTTC. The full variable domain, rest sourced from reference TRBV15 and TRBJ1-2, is DAMVIQNPRYQVTQFGKPVTLSCSQTLNHNVMYWYQQKSSQAPKLLFHYYDKDFNNEADTPDNFQSRRPNTSFCFLDIRSPGLGDTAMYLCATSRERETGTLYGYTFGSGTRLTVV.

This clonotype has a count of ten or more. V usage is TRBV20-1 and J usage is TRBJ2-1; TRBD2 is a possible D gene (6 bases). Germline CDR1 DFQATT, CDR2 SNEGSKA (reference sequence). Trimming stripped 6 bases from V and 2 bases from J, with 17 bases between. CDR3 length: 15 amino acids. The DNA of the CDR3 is TGCAGTGCCGCGAGACGCGGGAACCCCTACAATGAGCAGTTCTTC. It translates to CSAARRGNPYNEQFF.

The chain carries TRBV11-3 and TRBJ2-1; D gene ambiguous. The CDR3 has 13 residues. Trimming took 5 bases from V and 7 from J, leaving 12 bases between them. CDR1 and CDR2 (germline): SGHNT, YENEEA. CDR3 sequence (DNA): TGTGCCAGCAGCCTAATCACGGAGAATGAGCAGTTCTTC. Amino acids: CASSLITENEQFF.

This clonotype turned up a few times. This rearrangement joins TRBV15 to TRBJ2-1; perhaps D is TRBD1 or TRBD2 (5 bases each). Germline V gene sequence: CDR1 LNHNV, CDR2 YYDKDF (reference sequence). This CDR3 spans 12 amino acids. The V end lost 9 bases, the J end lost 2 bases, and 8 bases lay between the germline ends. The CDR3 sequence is CATGVAYNEQFF. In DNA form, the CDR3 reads TGTGCCACGGGGGTCGCCTACAATGAGCAGTTCTTC.

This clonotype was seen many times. The CDR3: CASRYTGGTDTQYF. In nucleotides, the CDR3 is TGTGCCAGCAGATACACAGGGGGCACAGATACGCAGTATTTT. This rearrangement joins TRBV2 to TRBJ2-3; 7 nucleotides line up with TRBD1. The CDR3 consists of 14 residues. The trim removed 6 bases at V and 1 base at J, leaving 4 bases unmatched. Germline CDR1 reads SNHLY; CDR2 reads FYNNEI.

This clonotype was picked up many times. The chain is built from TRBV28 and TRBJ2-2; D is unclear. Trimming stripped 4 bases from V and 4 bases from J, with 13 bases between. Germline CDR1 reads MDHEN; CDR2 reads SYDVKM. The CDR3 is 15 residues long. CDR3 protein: CASSYQTAATGELFF. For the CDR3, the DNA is TGTGCCAGCAGTTACCAGACGGCCGCCACCGGGGAGCTGTTTTTT.

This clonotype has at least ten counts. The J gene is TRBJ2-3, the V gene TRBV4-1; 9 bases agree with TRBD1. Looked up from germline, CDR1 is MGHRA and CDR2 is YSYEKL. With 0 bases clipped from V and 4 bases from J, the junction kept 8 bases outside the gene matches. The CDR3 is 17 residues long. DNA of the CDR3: TGCGCCAGCAGCCAAGACCGGGACAGGGCCTGGGCAGATACGCAGTATTTT. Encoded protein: CASSQDRDRAWADTQYF.